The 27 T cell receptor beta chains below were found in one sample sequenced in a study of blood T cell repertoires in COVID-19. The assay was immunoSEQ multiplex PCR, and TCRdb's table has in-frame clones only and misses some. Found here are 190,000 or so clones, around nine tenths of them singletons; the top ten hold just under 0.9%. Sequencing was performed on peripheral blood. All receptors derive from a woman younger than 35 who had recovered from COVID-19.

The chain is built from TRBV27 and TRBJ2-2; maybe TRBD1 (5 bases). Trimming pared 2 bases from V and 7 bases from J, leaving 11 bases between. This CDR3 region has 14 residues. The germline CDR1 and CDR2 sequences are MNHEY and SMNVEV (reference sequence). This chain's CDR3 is CASSLATVDGELFF. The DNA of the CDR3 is TGTGCCAGCAGTTTAGCGACAGTCGACGGGGAGCTGTTTTTT.

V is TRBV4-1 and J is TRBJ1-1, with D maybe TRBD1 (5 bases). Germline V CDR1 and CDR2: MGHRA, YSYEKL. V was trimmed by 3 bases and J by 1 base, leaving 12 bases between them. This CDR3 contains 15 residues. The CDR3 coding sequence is TGCGCCAGCAGCCATCACAGGTTGGAGAACACTGAAGCTTTCTTT. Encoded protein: CASSHHRLENTEAFF.

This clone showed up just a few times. CDR3 sequence (DNA): TGTGCCAGCAGTGAGGAGATTCAAGAGACCCAGTACTTC. Residues: CASSEEIQETQYF. The V gene is TRBV2, the J gene TRBJ2-5; D is uncertain. CDR3 size: 13 residues. Germline lookup yields CDR1 SNHLY and CDR2 FYNNEI. V was trimmed by 3 bases and J by 2 bases, leaving 7 bases between them.

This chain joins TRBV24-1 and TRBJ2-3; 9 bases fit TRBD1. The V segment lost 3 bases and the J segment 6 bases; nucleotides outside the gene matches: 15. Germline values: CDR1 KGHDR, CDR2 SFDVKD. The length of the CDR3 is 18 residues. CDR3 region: CATSDGGQGFTVMDTQYF. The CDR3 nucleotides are TGTGCCACCAGTGATGGGGGACAGGGTTTTACAGTTATGGATACGCAGTATTTT.

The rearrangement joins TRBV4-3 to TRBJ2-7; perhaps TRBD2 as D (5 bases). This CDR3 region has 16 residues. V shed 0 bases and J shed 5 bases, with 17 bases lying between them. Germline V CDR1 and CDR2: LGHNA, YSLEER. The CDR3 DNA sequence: TGCGCCAGCAGCCAAGAATCGGGGTGGAAAAGGAACGAGCAGTACTTC. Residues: CASSQESGWKRNEQYF.

CDR3 residues: CASSTSGPHNEQFF. CDR3 sequence (DNA): TGCGCCAGCAGTACTAGCGGACCCCACAATGAGCAGTTCTTC. The J gene is TRBJ2-1, the V gene TRBV5-1; 8 nucleotides match TRBD2. V gave up 5 bases and J gave up 5 bases; unmatched junction bases: 6. CDR1 SGHRS and CDR2 YFSETQ come from the germline V gene. CDR3 length: 14 amino acids.

CDR3 residues: CASSLRSYGYTF. The CDR3 DNA follows: TGTGCCAGCAGTCTTAGGAGCTATGGCTACACCTTC. V is TRBV12-3 or TRBV12-4 and J is TRBJ1-2, with D unclear. The CDR3 runs 12 residues. V was cut by 5 bases and J by 4 bases, with 8 bases left in between.

CDR3: CASSRRQGGDQPQHF. The CDR3 DNA is TGCGCCAGCAGCCGTAGACAGGGAGGCGATCAGCCCCAGCATTTT. This chain uses TRBV4-1 with TRBJ1-5; 7 nucleotides agree with TRBD1. Unmatched junction bases numbered 8, after V lost 4 bases and J lost 5 bases. The CDR3 runs 15 residues. The germline V gene encodes CDR1 MGHRA and CDR2 YSYEKL.

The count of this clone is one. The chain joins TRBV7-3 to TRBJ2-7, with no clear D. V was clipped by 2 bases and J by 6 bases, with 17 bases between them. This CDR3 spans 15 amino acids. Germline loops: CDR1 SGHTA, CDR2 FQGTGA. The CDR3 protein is CASSLFAGSHSEQYF. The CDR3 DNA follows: TGTGCCAGCAGCTTATTCGCAGGTTCCCATTCCGAGCAGTACTTC.

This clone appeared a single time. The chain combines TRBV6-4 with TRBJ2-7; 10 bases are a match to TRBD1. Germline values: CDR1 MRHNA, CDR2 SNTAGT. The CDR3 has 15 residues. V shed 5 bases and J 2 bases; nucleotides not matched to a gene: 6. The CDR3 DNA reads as TGTGCCAGCAGTCCCGGGACAGGGGTCCCCTACGAGCAGTACTTC. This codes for CASSPGTGVPYEQYF.

The chain's CDR3 is CASTRGSGYTF. DNA for the CDR3: TGTGCCAGCACCCGGGGAAGTGGCTACACCTTC. The chain carries TRBV12-3 or TRBV12-4 and TRBJ1-2, with no clear D. Trimming left V 7 bases short and J 7 bases short, with 10 bases between. The CDR3 has 11 residues.

The CDR3 sequence: CASSLAGQGSGNTIYF. CDR3 coding DNA: TGCGCCAGCAGCTTGGCGGGACAGGGCTCCGGAAACACCATATATTTT. The chain carries TRBV5-1 and TRBJ1-3; 9 bases are a match to TRBD1. The length of the CDR3 is 16 residues. Germline CDR1 SGHRS, CDR2 YFSETQ. Trimming removed 0 bases from V and 4 bases from J; junction bases left unmatched: 5.

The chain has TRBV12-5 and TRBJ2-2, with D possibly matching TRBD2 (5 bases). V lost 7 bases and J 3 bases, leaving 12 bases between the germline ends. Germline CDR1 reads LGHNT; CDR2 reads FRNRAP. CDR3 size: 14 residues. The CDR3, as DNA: TGTGCTAGTGCCCCGGACGGGGACACCGGGGAGCTGTTTTTT. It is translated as CASAPDGDTGELFF.

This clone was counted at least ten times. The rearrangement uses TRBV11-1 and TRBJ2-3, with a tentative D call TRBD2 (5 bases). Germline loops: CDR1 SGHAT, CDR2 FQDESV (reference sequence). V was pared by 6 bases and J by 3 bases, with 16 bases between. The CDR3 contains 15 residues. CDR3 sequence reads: CASSSGGRTTDTQYF. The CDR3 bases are TGTGCCAGCAGTTCGGGTGGGCGGACTACAGATACGCAGTATTTT.

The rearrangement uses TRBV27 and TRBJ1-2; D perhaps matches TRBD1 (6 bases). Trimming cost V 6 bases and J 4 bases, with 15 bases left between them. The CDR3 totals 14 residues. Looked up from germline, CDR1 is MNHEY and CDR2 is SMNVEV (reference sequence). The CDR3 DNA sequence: TGTGCCAGCAGAATCTCGACAGGCAGCTATGGCTACACCTTC. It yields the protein CASRISTGSYGYTF.

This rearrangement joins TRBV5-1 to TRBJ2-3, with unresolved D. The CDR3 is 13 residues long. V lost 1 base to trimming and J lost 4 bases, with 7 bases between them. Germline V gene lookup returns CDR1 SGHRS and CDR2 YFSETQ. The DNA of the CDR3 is TGCGCCAGCAGCTTGCCCGAGTCAGATACGCAGTATTTT. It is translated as CASSLPESDTQYF.

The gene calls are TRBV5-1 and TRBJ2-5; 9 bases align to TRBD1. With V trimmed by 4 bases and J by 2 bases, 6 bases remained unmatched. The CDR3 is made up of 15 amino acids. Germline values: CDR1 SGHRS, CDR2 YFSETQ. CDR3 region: CASSPTGGKQETQYF. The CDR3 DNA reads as TGCGCCAGCAGCCCTACAGGGGGCAAGCAAGAGACCCAGTACTTC.

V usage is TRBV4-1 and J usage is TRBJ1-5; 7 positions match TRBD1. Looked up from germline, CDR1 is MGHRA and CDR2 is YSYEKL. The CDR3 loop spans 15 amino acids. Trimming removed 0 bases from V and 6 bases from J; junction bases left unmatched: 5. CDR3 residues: CASSQERRGRQPQHF. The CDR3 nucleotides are TGCGCCAGCAGCCAAGAACGAAGGGGGCGTCAGCCCCAGCATTTT.

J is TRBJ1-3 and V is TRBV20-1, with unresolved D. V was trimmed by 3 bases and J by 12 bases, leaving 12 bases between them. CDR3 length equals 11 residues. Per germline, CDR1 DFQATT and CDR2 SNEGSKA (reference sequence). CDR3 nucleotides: TGCAGTGCTAGTTACTCGAGGTTCATATATTTT. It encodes CSASYSRFIYF.

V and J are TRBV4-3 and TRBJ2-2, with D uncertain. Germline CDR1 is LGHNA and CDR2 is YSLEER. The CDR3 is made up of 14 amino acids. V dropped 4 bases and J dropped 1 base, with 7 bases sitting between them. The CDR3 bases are TGCGCCAGCAGCCGCGGCCAGAACACCGGGGAGCTGTTTTTT. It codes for CASSRGQNTGELFF.

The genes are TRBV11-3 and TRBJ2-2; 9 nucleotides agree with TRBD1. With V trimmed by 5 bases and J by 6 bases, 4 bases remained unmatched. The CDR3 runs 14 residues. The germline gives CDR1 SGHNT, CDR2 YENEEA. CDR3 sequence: CASSIRTGAGELFF. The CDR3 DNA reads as TGTGCCAGCAGCATACGGACAGGGGCCGGGGAGCTGTTTTTT.

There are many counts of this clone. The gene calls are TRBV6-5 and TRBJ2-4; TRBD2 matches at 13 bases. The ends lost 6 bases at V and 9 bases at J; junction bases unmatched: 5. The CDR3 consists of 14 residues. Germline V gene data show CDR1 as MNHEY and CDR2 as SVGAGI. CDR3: CASSRRTSGGIQYF. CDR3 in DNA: TGTGCCAGCAGCCGACGGACTAGCGGGGGCATTCAGTACTTC.

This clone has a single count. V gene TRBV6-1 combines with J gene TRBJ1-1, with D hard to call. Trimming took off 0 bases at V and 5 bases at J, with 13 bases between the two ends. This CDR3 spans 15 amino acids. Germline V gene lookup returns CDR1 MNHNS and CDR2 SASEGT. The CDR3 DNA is TGTGCCAGCAGTGAAGCGTTACAGATTGAAACTGAAGCTTTCTTT. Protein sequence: CASSEALQIETEAFF.

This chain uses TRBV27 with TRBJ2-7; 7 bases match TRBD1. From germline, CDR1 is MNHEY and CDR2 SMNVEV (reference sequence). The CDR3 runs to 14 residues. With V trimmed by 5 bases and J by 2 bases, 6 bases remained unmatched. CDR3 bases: TGTGCCAGCAGTATAACCGGGACAGCCTACGAGCAGTACTTC. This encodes CASSITGTAYEQYF.

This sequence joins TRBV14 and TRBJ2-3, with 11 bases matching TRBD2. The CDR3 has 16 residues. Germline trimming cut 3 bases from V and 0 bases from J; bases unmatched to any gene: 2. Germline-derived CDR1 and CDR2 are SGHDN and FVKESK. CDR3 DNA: TGTGCCAGCAGCCACCGGACTAGCGGGAGCACAGATACGCAGTATTTT. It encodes CASSHRTSGSTDTQYF.

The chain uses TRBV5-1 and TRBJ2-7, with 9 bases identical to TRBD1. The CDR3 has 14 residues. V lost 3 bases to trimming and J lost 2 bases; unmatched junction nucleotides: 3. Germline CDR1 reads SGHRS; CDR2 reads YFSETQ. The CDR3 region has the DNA TGCGCCAGCAGCTCCGGGACAGGGCCCTACGAGCAGTACGTC. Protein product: CASSSGTGPYEQYV.

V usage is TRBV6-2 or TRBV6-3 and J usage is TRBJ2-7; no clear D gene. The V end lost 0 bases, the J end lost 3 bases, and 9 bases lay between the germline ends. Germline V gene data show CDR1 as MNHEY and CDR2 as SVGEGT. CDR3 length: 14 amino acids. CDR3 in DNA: TGTGCCAGCAGTTACTCCGAACGAGGCTACGAGCAGTACGTC. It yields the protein CASSYSERGYEQYV.